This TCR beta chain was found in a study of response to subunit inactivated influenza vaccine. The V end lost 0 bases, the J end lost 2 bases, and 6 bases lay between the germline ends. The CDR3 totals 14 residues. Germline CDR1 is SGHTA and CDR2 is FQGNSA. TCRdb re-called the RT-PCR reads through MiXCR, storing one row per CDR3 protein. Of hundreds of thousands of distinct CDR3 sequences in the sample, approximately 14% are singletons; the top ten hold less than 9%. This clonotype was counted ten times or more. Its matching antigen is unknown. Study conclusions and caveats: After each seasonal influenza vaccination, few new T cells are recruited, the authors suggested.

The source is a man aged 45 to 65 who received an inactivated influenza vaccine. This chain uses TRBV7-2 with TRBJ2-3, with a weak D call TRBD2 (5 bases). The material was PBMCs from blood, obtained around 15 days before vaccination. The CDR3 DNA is TGTGCCAGCAGCTTAGCGACTAACACAGATACGCAGTATTTT. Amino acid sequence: CASSLATNTDTQYF.